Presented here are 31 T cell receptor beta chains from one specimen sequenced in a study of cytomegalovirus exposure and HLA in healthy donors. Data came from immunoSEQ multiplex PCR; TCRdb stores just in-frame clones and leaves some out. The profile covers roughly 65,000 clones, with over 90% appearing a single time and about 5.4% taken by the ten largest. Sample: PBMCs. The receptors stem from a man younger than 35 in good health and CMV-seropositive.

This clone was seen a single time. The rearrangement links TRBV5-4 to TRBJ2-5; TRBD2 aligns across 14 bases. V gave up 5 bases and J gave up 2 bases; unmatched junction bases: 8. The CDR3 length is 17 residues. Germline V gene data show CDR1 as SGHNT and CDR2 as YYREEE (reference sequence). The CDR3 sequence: CASSGGLAGGAQETQYF. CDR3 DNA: TGTGCCAGCAGTGGTGGACTAGCGGGAGGCGCACAAGAGACCCAGTACTTC.

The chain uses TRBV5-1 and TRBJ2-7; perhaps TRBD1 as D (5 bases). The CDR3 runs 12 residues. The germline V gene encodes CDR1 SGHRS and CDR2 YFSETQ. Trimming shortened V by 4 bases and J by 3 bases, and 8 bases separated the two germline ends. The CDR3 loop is CASSTDSYEQYF. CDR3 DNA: TGCGCCAGCAGCACCGACAGCTACGAGCAGTACTTC.

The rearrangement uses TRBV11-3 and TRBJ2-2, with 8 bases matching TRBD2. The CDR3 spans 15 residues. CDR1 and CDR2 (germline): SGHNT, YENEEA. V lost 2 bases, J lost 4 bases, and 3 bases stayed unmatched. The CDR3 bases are TGTGCCAGCAGCTTAATTACTAGCGGCACCGGGGAGCTGTTTTTT. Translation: CASSLITSGTGELFF.

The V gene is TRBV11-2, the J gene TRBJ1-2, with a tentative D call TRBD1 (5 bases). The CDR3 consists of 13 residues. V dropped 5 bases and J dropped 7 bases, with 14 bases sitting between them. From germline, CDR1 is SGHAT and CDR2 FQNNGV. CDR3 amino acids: CASSGTLGLGYTF. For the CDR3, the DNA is TGTGCCAGCAGCGGCACCCTGGGGCTTGGCTACACCTTC.

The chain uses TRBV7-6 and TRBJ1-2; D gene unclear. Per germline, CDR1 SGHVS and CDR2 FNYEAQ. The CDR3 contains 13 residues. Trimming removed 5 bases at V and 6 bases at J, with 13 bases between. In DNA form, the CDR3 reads TGTGCCAGCAGCCAAGCGGGAGGGAATGGCTACACCTTC. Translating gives CASSQAGGNGYTF.

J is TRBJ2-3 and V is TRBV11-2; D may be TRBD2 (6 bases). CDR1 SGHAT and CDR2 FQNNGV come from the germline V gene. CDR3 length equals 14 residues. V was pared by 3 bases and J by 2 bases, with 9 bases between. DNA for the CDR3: TGTGCCAGCAGCTTCGAGCGGGCCACAGATACGCAGTATTTT. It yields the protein CASSFERATDTQYF.

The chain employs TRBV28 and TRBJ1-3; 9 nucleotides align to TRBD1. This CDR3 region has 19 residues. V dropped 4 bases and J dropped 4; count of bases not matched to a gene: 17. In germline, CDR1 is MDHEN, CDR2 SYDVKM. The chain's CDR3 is CASSSPGTGPLRGGNTIYF. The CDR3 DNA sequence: TGTGCCAGCAGTTCCCCCGGGACAGGGCCACTCCGGGGGGGAAACACCATATATTTT. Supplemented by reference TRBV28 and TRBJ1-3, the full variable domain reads DVKVTQSSRYLVKRTGEKVFLECVQDMDHENMFWYRQDPGLGLRLIYFSYDVKMKEKGDIPEGYSVSREKKERFSLILESASTNQTSMYLCASSSPGTGPLRGGNTIYFGEGSWLTVV.

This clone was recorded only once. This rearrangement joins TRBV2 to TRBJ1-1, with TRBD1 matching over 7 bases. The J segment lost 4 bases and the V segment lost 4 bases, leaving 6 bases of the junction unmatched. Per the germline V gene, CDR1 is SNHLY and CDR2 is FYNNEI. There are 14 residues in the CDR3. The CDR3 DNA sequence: TGTGCCAGCAGTGGAGCGCAGGGGGGCACTGAAGCTTTCTTT. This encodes CASSGAQGGTEAFF.

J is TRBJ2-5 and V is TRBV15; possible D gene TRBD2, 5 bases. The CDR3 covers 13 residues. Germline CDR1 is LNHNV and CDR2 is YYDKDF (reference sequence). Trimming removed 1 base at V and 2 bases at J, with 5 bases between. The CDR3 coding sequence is TGTGCCACCAGCAGAGGGGAGCAAGAGACCCAGTACTTC. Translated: CATSRGEQETQYF.

The CDR3 sequence: CASSQGREQYF. CDR3 in DNA: TGTGCCAGCAGCCAGGGGCGCGAGCAGTACTTC. The genes are TRBV14 and TRBJ2-7; D might be TRBD1 (5 bases). Trimming cost V 3 bases and J 6 bases, with 6 bases left between them. This CDR3 is built from 11 residues. Germline CDR1 is SGHDN and CDR2 is FVKESK.

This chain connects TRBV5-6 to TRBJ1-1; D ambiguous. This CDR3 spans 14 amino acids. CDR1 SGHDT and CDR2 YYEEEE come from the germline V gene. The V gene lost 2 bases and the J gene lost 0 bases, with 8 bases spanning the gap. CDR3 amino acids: CASSFTVLNTEAFF. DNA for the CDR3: TGTGCCAGCAGCTTTACAGTCTTGAACACTGAAGCTTTCTTT.

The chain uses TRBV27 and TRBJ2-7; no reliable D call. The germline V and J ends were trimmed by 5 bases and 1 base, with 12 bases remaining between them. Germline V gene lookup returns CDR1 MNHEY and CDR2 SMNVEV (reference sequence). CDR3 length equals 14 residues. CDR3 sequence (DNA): TGTGCCAGCAGTGTGCAGGAAAGGTCCTACGAGCAGTACTTC. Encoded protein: CASSVQERSYEQYF.

The CDR3 coding sequence is TGCGCCAGCAGCCGAAGGACAGGCAGCCACGAGCAGTACTTC. Translating it yields CASSRRTGSHEQYF. The genes are TRBV5-1 and TRBJ2-7, with 7 bases that match TRBD1. The CDR3 sequence is 14 residues long. The V and J ends lost 4 bases and 5 bases, in that order; junction bases with no gene match: 9. CDR1 is SGHRS, CDR2 YFSETQ, per germline. The full variable domain, in which reference TRBV5-1 and TRBJ2-7 provide the parts outside the CDR3, is KAGVTQTPRYLIKTRGQQVTLSCSPISGHRSVSWYQQTPGQGLQFLFEYFSETQRNKGNFPGRFSGRQFSNSRSEMNVSTLELGDSALYLCASSRRTGSHEQYFGPGTRLTVT.

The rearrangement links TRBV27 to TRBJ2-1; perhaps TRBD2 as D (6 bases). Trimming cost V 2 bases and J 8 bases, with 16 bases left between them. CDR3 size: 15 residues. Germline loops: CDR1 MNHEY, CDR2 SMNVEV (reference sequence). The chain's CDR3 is CASSLGGGAGDEQFF. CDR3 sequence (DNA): TGTGCCAGCAGTTTAGGAGGAGGGGCCGGGGATGAGCAGTTCTTC.

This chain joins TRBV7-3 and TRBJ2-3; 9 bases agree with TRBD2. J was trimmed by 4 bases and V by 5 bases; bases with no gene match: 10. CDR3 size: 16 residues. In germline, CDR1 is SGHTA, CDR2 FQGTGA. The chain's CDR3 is CASSPSLAGYSDTQYF. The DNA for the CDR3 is TGTGCCAGCAGCCCCAGCCTAGCGGGATATTCAGATACGCAGTATTTT.

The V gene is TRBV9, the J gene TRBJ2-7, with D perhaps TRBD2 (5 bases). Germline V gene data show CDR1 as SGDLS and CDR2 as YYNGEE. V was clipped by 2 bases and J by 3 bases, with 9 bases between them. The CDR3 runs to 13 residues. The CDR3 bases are TGTGCCAGCAGCGTCGGGATTAACTACGAGCAGTACTTC. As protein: CASSVGINYEQYF.

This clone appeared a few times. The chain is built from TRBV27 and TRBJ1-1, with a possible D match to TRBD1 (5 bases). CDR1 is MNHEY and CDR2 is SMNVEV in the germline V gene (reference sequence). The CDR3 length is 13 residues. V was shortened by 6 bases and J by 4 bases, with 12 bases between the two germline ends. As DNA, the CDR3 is TGTGCCAGCAGGGTGGGGGGGGGCACTGAAGCTTTCTTT. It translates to CASRVGGGTEAFF.

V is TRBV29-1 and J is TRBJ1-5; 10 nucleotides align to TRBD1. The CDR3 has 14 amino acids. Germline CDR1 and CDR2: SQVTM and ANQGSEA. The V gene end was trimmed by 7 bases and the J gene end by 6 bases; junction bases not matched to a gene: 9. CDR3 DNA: TGCAGCGCCTTGACAGGGGGCGCAGGTCAGCCCCAGCATTTT. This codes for CSALTGGAGQPQHF.

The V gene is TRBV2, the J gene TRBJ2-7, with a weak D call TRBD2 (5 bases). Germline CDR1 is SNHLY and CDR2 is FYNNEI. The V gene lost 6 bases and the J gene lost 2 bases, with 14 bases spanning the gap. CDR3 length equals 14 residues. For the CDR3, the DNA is TGTGCCAGCAGACCCGGAGGTGCCCCCTACGAGCAGTACTTC. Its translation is CASRPGGAPYEQYF.

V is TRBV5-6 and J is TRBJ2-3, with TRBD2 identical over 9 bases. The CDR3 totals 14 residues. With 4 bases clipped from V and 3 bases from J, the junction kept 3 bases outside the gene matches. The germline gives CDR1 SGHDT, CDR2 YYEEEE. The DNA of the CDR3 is TGTGCCAGCAGCGAAGGACTAGCGACAGATACGCAGTATTTT. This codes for CASSEGLATDTQYF. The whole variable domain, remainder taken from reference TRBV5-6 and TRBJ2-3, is DAGVTQSPTHLIKTRGQQVTLRCSPKSGHDTVSWYQQALGQGPQFIFQYYEEEERQRGNFPDRFSGHQFPNYSSELNVNALLLGDSALYLCASSEGLATDTQYFGPGTRLTVL.

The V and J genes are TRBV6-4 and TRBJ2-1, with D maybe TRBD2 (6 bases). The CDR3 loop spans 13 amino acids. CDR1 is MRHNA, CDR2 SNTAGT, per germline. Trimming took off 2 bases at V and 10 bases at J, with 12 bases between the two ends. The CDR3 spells CASSDGDREEQFF. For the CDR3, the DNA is TGTGCCAGCAGTGACGGTGACCGGGAGGAGCAGTTCTTC.

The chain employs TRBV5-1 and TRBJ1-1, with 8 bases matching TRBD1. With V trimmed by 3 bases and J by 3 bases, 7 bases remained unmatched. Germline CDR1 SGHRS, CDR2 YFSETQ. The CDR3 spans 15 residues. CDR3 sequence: CASSSGTGKDTEAFF. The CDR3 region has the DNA TGCGCCAGCAGCTCGGGGACAGGAAAAGACACTGAAGCTTTCTTT.

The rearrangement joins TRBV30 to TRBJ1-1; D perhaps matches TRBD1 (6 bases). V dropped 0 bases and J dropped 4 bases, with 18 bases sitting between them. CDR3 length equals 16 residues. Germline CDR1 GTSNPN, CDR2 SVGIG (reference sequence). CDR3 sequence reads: CAWSVLLRGGGTEAFF. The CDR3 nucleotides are TGTGCCTGGAGTGTTCTGTTAAGGGGGGGCGGCACTGAAGCTTTCTTT. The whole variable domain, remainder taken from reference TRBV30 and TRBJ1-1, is SQTIHQWPATLVQPVGSPLSLECTVEGTSNPNLYWYRQAAGRGLQLLFYSVGIGQISSEVPQNLSASRPQDRQFILSSKKLLLSDSGFYLCAWSVLLRGGGTEAFFGQGTRLTVV.

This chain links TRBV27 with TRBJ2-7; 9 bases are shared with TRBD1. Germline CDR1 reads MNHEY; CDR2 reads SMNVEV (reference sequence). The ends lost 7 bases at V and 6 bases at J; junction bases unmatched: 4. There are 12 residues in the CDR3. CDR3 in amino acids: CASKDRGVEQYF. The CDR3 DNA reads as TGTGCCAGCAAGGACAGGGGCGTCGAGCAGTACTTC.

CDR3 bases: TGCGCCAGCAGCTTGCGCCCTAGCGGGAGGCCGTTTAATGAGCAGTTCTTC. This encodes CASSLRPSGRPFNEQFF. The rearrangement joins TRBV5-1 to TRBJ2-1, with 11 bases fitting TRBD2. Germline CDR1 reads SGHRS; CDR2 reads YFSETQ. V lost 1 base and J lost 7; bases outside the gene matches: 10. The CDR3 sequence is 17 residues long.

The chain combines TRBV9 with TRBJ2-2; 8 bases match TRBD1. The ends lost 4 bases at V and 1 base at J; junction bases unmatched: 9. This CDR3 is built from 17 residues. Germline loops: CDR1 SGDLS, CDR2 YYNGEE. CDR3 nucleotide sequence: TGTGCCAGCAGCTTCCTCGGACAGGGAAGGAACACCGGGGAGCTGTTTTTT. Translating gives CASSFLGQGRNTGELFF.

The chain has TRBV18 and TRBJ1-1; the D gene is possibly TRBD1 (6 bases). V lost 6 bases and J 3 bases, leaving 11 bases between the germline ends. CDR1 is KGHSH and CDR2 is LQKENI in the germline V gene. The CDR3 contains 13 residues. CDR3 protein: CASSPGQDTEAFF. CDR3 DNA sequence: TGTGCCAGCTCGCCGGGACAAGACACTGAAGCTTTCTTT.

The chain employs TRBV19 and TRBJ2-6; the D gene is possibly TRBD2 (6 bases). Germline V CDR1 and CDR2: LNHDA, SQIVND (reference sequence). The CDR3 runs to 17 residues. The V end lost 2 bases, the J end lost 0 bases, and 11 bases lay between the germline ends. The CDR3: CASSIRGLDSGANVLTF. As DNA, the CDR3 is TGTGCCAGTAGTATACGGGGACTTGACTCTGGGGCCAACGTCCTGACTTTC. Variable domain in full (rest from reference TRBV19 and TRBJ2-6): DGGITQSPKYLFRKEGQNVTLSCEQNLNHDAMYWYRQDPGQGLRLIYYSQIVNDFQKGDIAEGYSVSREKKESFPLTVTSAQKNPTAFYLCASSIRGLDSGANVLTFGAGSRLTVL.

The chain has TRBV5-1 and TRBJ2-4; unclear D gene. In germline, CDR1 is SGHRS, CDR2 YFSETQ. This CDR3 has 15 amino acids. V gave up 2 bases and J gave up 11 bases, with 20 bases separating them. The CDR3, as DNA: TGCGCCAGCAGCTTTAACAGTAAGACAAATCAGGTTCAGTACTTC. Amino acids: CASSFNSKTNQVQYF.

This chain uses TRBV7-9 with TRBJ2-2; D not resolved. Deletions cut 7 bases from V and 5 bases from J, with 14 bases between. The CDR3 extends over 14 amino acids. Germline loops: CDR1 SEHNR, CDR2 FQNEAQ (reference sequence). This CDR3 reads CASNEELKTGELFF. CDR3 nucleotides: TGTGCCAGCAACGAGGAGCTGAAAACCGGGGAGCTGTTTTTT.

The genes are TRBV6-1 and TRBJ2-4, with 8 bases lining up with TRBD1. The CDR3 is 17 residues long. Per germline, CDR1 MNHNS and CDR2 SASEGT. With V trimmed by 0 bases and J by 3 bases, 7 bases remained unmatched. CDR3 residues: CASSEARTGWNKNIQYF. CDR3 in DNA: TGTGCCAGCAGTGAAGCGAGGACAGGGTGGAACAAAAACATTCAGTACTTC.